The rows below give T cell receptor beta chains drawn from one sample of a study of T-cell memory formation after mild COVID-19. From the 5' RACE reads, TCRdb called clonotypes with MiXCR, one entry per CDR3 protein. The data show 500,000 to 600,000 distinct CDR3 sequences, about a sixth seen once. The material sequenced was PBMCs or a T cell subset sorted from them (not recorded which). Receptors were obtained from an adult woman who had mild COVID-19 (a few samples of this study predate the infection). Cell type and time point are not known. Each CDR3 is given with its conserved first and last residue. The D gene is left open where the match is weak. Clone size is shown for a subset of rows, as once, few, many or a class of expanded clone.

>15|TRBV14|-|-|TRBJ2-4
TGTGCCAGCAGCCAAGTGGCAGGGGACGGAAACATTCAGTACTTC
CASSQVAGDGNIQYF
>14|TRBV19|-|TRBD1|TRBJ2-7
TGTGCCAGTAGTACGTGGACAGGGAACTACGAGCAGTACTTC
CASSTWTGNYEQYF
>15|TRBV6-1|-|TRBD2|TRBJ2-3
TGTGCCAGCAGTCAGAGAGCGGGGTCGACAGATACGAAGTATTTT
CASSQRAGSTDTKYF
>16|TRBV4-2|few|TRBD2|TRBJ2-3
TGTGCCAGCAGCCGGACTAGCGGGGGGGCAGCAGATACGCAGTATTTT
CASSRTSGGAADTQYF
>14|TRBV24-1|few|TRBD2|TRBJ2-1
TGTGCCACCAGTGCACCGGGACTAGCGATCGAGCAGTTCTTC
CATSAPGLAIEQFF
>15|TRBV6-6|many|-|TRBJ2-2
TGTGCCAGCAGTTACCGGTCTAGGAGGGCCGGGGAGCTGTTTTTT
CASSYRSRRAGELFF
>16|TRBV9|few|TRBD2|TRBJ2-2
TGTGCCAGCACCAGACTAGCGGGGGATGTGACCGGGGAGCTGTTTTTT
CASTRLAGDVTGELFF
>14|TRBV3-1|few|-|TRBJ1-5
TGTGCCAGCAGCCAACCGGGACGTAATCAGCCCCAGCATTTT
CASSQPGRNQPQHF
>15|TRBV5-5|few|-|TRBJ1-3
TGTGCCAGCAGCTACCCAGGGGTAACTGGAAACACCATATATTTT
CASSYPGVTGNTIYF
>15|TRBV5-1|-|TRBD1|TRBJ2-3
TGCGCCAGCAGCGCCGGGACAGGTGGAGGAGATACGCAGTATTTT
CASSAGTGGGDTQYF
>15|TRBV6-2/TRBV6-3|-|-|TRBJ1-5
TGTGCCAGCAGCCGGGACAATCGAGGCAATCAGCCCCAGCATTTT
CASSRDNRGNQPQHF
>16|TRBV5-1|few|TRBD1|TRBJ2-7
TGCGCCAGCAGCTTGTATACAGGGGAGCTATCCTACGAGCAGTACTTC
CASSLYTGELSYEQYF
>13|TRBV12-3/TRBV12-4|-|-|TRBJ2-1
TGTGCCAGCAGATCATGGGACCTAAATGAGCAGTTCTTC
CASRSWDLNEQFF
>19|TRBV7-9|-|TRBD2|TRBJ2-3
TGTGCCAGCAGCTTTGGACTAGCGGGAAATCGAAGGGGCACAGATACGCAGTATTTT
CASSFGLAGNRRGTDTQYF
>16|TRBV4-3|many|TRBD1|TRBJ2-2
TGCGCCAGCAGCCAAGGGCAGGGGGCTAACACCGGGGAGCTGTTTTTT
CASSQGQGANTGELFF
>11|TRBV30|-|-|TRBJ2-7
TGTGCCTGGACTATAGGTGGCGAGCAGTACTTC
CAWTIGGEQYF
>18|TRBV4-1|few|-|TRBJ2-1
TGCGCCAGCAGCCAGGGACCGTATAGCGGACGCTCCTACAATGAGCAGTTCTTC
CASSQGPYSGRSYNEQFF
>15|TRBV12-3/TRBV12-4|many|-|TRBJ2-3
TGTGCCAGCAGTTTTGGGGGAGTTGCAGGAGATACGCAGTATTTT
CASSFGGVAGDTQYF
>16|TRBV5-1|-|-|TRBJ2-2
TGCGCCAGCAAAAGAACGACGTTACAGAACACCGGGGAGCTGTTTTTT
CASKRTTLQNTGELFF
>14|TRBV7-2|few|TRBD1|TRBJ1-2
TGTGCCAGCAGCTCTGACAGGGGGGTCTATGGCTACACCTTC
CASSSDRGVYGYTF
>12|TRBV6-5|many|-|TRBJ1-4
TGTGCCAGCAGTTCACCCTCAGGGCGGCTGTTTTTT
CASSSPSGRLFF
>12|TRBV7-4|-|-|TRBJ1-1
TGTGCCAGCCGAACGGACAGTCTGAGAGCTTTCTTT
CASRTDSLRAFF
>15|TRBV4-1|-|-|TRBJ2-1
TGCGCCAGCAGCCAATCTACGAGCAGGGACAATGAGCAGTTCTTC
CASSQSTSRDNEQFF
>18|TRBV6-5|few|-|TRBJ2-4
TGTGCCAGCAGTTACTCGTTCTTCACAGGGAGAGCCAAAAACATTCAGTACTTC
CASSYSFFTGRAKNIQYF
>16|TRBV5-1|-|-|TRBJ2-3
TGCGCCAGCAGCTCATCGGGGGCCATGCGATCAGATACGCAGTATTTT
CASSSSGAMRSDTQYF
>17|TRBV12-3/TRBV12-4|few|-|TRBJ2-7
TGTGCCAGCAGTTTCGGAGGAGAGGGACTTCCCTCCTACGAGCAGTACTTC
CASSFGGEGLPSYEQYF
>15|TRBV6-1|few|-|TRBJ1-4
TGTGCCAGCAGTGAAGCGAGCGGGAACACCGAAAAACTGTTTTTT
CASSEASGNTEKLFF
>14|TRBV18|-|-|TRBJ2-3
TGTGCCAGCTCAGGCCAGGGTACAGCAGATACGCAGTATTTT
CASSGQGTADTQYF
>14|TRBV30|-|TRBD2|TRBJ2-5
TGTGCCCGGGGTAGCGGGAGGGGGCAAGAGACCCAGTACTTC
CARGSGRGQETQYF
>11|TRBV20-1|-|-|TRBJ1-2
TGCAGTGCTAGAGATGGGGCAGGAGCAATCTTC
CSARDGAGAIF
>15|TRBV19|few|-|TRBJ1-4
TGTGCCAGTAGTCCTCGGAGGGGGGCTAATGAAAAACTGTTTTTT
CASSPRRGANEKLFF
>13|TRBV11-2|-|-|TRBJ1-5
TGTGCCAGCAGCTTATTAGTGGAGACAGCCCAGCATTTT
CASSLLVETAQHF
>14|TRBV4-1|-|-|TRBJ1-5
TGCGCCAGCAGCGAGTCGAGGAGGAATCAGCCCCAGCATTTT
CASSESRRNQPQHF
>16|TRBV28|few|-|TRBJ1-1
TGTGCCAGCAGTTTGTTGCGGCAGGGACAAAACACTGAAGCTTTCTTT
CASSLLRQGQNTEAFF
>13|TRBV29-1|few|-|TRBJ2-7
TGCAGCGTTCGACAGGGAGGGTCCTACGAGCAGTACTTC
CSVRQGGSYEQYF